This T cell receptor (beta chain) is drawn from a study of blood T cell repertoires in COVID-19. Methods used by the authors: How many nucleated cells were present was estimated from reference gene primer amplification. Here immunoSEQ multiplex PCR was the method, and the copy in TCRdb shows in-frame clones only, minus some. The V and J calls and the clone size are those of that table, but D and trimming were determined from the DNA. The data show 170,000 or so clones, more than 85% seen once. Before being deemed recovered, Cohort 3 donors had two negative PCRs, clearance, or symptom resolution. The V gene lost 6 bases and the J gene lost 1 base, with 9 bases spanning the gap. Germline lookup yields CDR1 SGHNT and CDR2 YYREEE (reference sequence). The CDR3 is made up of 13 amino acids.

The source of this sequence is a woman in her 50s who had recovered from COVID-19. V gene TRBV5-4 combines with J gene TRBJ2-3; no firm D call. Sample: PBMCs or T cells enriched from blood (not recorded which). The CDR3: CASKRGGTDTQYF. For the CDR3, the DNA is TGTGCCAGCAAGAGAGGAGGCACAGATACGCAGTATTTT.